This T cell receptor beta chain was recorded in a study of technical replicates of blood from a few donors. The assay was immunoSEQ multiplex PCR, and TCRdb's table has in-frame clones only and misses some. The table shows 65,000 to 80,000 clones, with about 97% occurring only once. The J segment lost 5 bases and the V segment lost 6 bases, leaving 18 bases of the junction unmatched. Looked up from germline, CDR1 is SGHAT and CDR2 is FQNNGV. The CDR3 loop spans 18 amino acids. This chain joins TRBV11-2 and TRBJ2-1, with TRBD2 matching 8 bases. What was sequenced was T cells isolated from PBMCs. This sequence originates from a human donor in good health. The CDR3 reads CASSSPRALLAEDNEQFF. CDR3 nucleotides: TGTGCCAGCAGTTCTCCGCGAGCATTACTAGCGGAGGACAATGAGCAGTTCTTC.